Below are 13 T cell receptor beta chains sequenced from a single sample in a study of cytotoxic CD8 clonotypes in ibrutinib-treated CLL. The protocol was immunoSEQ multiplex PCR, while the TCRdb copy is restricted to in-frame clones and leaves out a portion. The sample consists of 150,000 or so clones, roughly 85% of them appearing once. This sample comprised PBMCs, obtained after 24 months of ibrutinib treatment. These receptors all come from a human donor with chronic lymphocytic leukemia.

The rearrangement joins TRBV2 to TRBJ2-7; D might be TRBD2 (6 bases). The CDR3 is made up of 16 amino acids. Trimming cost V 2 bases and J 0 bases, with 14 bases left between them. Germline V gene lookup returns CDR1 SNHLY and CDR2 FYNNEI. The CDR3 nucleotides are TGTGCCAGCAGTGAACGGGGACGGGGGAGCTCCTACGAGCAGTACTTC. It codes for CASSERGRGSSYEQYF.

CDR3 sequence: CASSGWGTEAFF. Here the CDR3 DNA reads TGTGCCAGCAGTGGCTGGGGGACTGAAGCTTTCTTT. This sequence joins TRBV6-6 and TRBJ1-1; D might be TRBD1 (5 bases). The V and J ends lost 5 bases and 5 bases respectively, with 9 bases between them. The CDR3 is 12 amino acids. The V gene's germline CDR1 is MNHNY and CDR2 SVGAGI (reference sequence).

The rearrangement joins TRBV19 to TRBJ2-3, with 9 nucleotides matching TRBD2. With 3 bases clipped from V and 5 bases from J, the junction kept 12 bases outside the gene matches. The CDR3 runs to 17 residues. Germline assignment: CDR1 LNHDA and CDR2 SQIVND (reference sequence). Here the CDR3 DNA reads TGTGCCAGTAGTATTCGAGCGGGAGGCCTCGGGGGAGATACGCAGTATTTT. This translates into CASSIRAGGLGGDTQYF. Looking up the rest from reference TRBV19 and TRBJ2-3 gives the full variable domain: DGGITQSPKYLFRKEGQNVTLSCEQNLNHDAMYWYRQDPGQGLRLIYYSQIVNDFQKGDIAEGYSVSREKKESFPLTVTSAQKNPTAFYLCASSIRAGGLGGDTQYFGPGTRLTVL.

This clone was recorded only once. The V and J genes are TRBV4-3 and TRBJ1-2; no clear D gene. The germline gives CDR1 LGHNA, CDR2 YSLEER. The CDR3 has 13 residues. The V end was cut by 0 bases, the J end by 5 bases, with 7 bases between. In nucleotides, the CDR3 is TGCGCCAGCAGCCAAGAAAGTACATATGGCTACACCTTC. Its translation: CASSQESTYGYTF.

The chain has TRBV7-9 and TRBJ1-4; possible D gene TRBD1, 5 bases. With 3 bases removed from V and 0 bases from J, the gap between germline ends came to 11 bases. This CDR3 is 16 amino acids long. Per germline, CDR1 SEHNR and CDR2 FQNEAQ (reference sequence). CDR3 bases: TGTGCCAGCAGCTTGACAGAAGCTGCAACTAATGAAAAACTGTTTTTT. Amino acid sequence: CASSLTEAATNEKLFF.

V is TRBV19 and J is TRBJ2-3; TRBD2 aligns across 10 bases. J lost 5 bases, V lost 11 bases, and 19 bases had no gene match. The CDR3 contains 17 residues. The germline V gene has CDR1 LNHDA and CDR2 SQIVND (reference sequence). The CDR3 loop is CARRSFHSGGKEDTQYF. The CDR3 bases are TGTGCCCGCAGATCTTTTCATAGCGGGGGGAAGGAAGATACGCAGTATTTT. Full variable domain (remainder filled in from reference TRBV19 and TRBJ2-3): DGGITQSPKYLFRKEGQNVTLSCEQNLNHDAMYWYRQDPGQGLRLIYYSQIVNDFQKGDIAEGYSVSREKKESFPLTVTSAQKNPTAFYLCARRSFHSGGKEDTQYFGPGTRLTVL.

The V gene is TRBV7-8, the J gene TRBJ1-2, with D possibly matching TRBD1 (6 bases). The germline gives CDR1 SGHVS, CDR2 FQNEAQ. The CDR3 length is 19 residues. With 1 base removed from V and 1 base from J, the gap between germline ends came to 22 bases. The chain's CDR3 is CASSLVRGSSGGLNYGYTF. The CDR3 nucleotides are TGTGCCAGCAGCTTAGTAAGGGGCTCCTCCGGGGGGCTTAACTATGGCTACACCTTC.

CDR3 bases: TGTGCCAGCAGTTCGGGGGGCGTCTCCGAGCAGTACTTC. Encoded protein: CASSSGGVSEQYF. The chain couples TRBV28 to TRBJ2-7; D possibly corresponds to TRBD2 (7 bases). The germline CDR1 and CDR2 sequences are MDHEN and SYDVKM. Trimming took 4 bases from V and 6 from J, leaving 13 bases between them. This CDR3 spans 13 amino acids. Full variable domain (outside the CDR3, taken from reference TRBV28 and TRBJ2-7): DVKVTQSSRYLVKRTGEKVFLECVQDMDHENMFWYRQDPGLGLRLIYFSYDVKMKEKGDIPEGYSVSREKKERFSLILESASTNQTSMYLCASSSGGVSEQYFGPGTRLTVT.

The V gene is TRBV4-3, the J gene TRBJ1-6; D is unresolved. CDR3 length: 17 residues. Germline CDR1 LGHNA, CDR2 YSLEER. Trimming removed 0 bases at V and 9 bases at J, with 18 bases between. The CDR3 is CASSQDRPEGGGSPLHF. CDR3 coding DNA: TGCGCCAGCAGCCAAGATCGACCGGAAGGAGGAGGTTCACCCCTCCACTTT.

The chain joins TRBV19 to TRBJ2-7; possibly TRBD2 for D (6 bases). Per germline, CDR1 LNHDA and CDR2 SQIVND (reference sequence). The V and J ends lost 4 bases and 5 bases respectively, with 15 bases between them. The CDR3 length is 14 residues. CDR3 DNA sequence: TGTGCCAGTAGTAAGGAGAGACGGGGGAACGAGCAGTACTTC. The encoded protein is CASSKERRGNEQYF. Variable domain in full (rest from reference TRBV19 and TRBJ2-7): DGGITQSPKYLFRKEGQNVTLSCEQNLNHDAMYWYRQDPGQGLRLIYYSQIVNDFQKGDIAEGYSVSREKKESFPLTVTSAQKNPTAFYLCASSKERRGNEQYFGPGTRLTVT.

The rearrangement links TRBV20-1 to TRBJ1-3; D gene unclear. The CDR3 sequence is 11 residues long. Trimming shortened V by 6 bases and J by 4 bases, and 7 bases separated the two germline ends. Germline V lookup: CDR1 DFQATT, CDR2 SNEGSKA (reference sequence). This CDR3 is CSAPAGNTIYF. The CDR3 coding sequence is TGCAGTGCCCCGGCGGGAAACACCATATATTTT.

The chain has TRBV21-1 and TRBJ1-3; TRBD1, as called in the table, went unchecked against the DNA. TRBV21-1 is noted as a pseudogene. This CDR3 comprises 16 residues. The CDR3 DNA follows: TGTGCCAGCAGCTGGGGGCCGTGGGTCTCAGGAAACACCATATATTTT. It yields the protein CASSWGPWVSGNTIYF.

The gene calls are TRBV9 and TRBJ1-1, with D possibly being TRBD1 (5 bases). V gave up 5 bases and J gave up 10 bases, with 15 bases separating them. CDR3 length equals 12 residues. Germline V gene sequence: CDR1 SGDLS, CDR2 YYNGEE. CDR3 DNA sequence: TGTGCCAGCAGTACCGGGGGGGATCGAGCTTTCTTT. It translates to CASSTGGDRAFF.